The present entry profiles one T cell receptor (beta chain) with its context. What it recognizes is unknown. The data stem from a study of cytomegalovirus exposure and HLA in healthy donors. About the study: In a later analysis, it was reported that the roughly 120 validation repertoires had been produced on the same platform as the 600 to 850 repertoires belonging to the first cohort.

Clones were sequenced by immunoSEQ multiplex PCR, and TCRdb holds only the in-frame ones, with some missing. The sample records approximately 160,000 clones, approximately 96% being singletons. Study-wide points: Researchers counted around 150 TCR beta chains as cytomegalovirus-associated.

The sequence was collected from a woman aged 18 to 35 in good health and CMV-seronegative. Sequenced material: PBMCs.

In DNA, the CDR3 is TGTGCCAGCAGCTTAGTCGGGGCTAGCGGAGAGACCCAGTACTTC. It is translated as CASSLVGASGETQYF. The chain is built from TRBV7-2 and TRBJ2-5; TRBD2 matches at 7 bases. The germline V gene encodes CDR1 SGHTA and CDR2 FQGNSA. V was clipped by 1 base and J by 4 bases; unmatched bases: 6. This CDR3 has 15 residues.